What follows describes a single T cell receptor (beta chain). Its antigen is unknown. This specimen comes from a study of early T cells in non-severe SARS-CoV-2 infection. Across the whole study: Sequencing of bulk RNA from unsorted whole blood was done, without chain pairing. General study findings and limits: Anti-spike CD8 responses were favored by VDJdb matching, which missed private and CD4 specificities.

MiXCR, run by TCRdb on the 5' RACE reads, gives a single entry per CDR3 protein. This table has 80,000 to 95,000 distinct CDR3 sequences, approximately 17% appearing once. Between the trimmed V and J ends, which lost 3 bases and 3 bases, there was a span of 18 bases. The CDR3 extends over 15 amino acids. CDR1 is DFQATT and CDR2 is SNEGSKA in the germline V gene (reference sequence). The sample was whole blood, taken at baseline. V is TRBV20-1 and J is TRBJ2-7, with a tentative D call TRBD1 (5 bases). This TCR came from an adult who was a healthcare worker with PCR-confirmed SARS-CoV-2 infection or an uninfected control (not recorded which). CDR3 protein: CSASSLGLNNYEQYF. CDR3 bases: TGCAGTGCTAGTAGCTTGGGGCTGAACAACTACGAGCAGTACTTC.